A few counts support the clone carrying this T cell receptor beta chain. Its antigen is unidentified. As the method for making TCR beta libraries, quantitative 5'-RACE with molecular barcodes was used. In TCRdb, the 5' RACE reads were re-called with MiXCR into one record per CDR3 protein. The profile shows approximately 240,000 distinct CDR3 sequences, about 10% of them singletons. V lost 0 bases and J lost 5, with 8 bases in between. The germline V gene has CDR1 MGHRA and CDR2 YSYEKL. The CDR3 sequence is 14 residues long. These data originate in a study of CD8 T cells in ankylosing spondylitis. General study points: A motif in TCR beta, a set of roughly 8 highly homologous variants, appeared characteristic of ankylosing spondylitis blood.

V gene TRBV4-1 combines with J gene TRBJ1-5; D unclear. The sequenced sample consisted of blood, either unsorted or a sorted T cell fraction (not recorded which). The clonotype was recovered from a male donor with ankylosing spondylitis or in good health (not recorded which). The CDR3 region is CASSQETEDQPQHF. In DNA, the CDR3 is TGCGCCAGCAGCCAAGAAACGGAAGATCAGCCCCAGCATTTT.